The subject of this entry is one T cell receptor (beta chain). The data belong to a study of blood T cell repertoires in COVID-19. Individuals drawn from 20 to 25 US areas were about 18 to 90 years old. Trimming removed 7 bases at V and 4 bases at J, with 7 bases between. The CDR3 has 11 amino acids. Germline-derived CDR1 and CDR2 are LNHDA and SQIVND (reference sequence). As originally analysed: Estimates of nucleated cell counts were drawn from the amplification of reference gene primers. Data came from immunoSEQ multiplex PCR; TCRdb stores just in-frame clones and leaves some out. The DNA gave D and trimming, while V, J and clone size come from that table. The sample carries under 200,000 clones, approximately 80% recorded once.

Sample: PBMCs or T cells enriched from blood (not recorded which). V gene TRBV19 combines with J gene TRBJ1-2; D not resolved. The TCR comes from a woman aged 50 to 60 who had recovered from COVID-19. The CDR3: CASTSVYGYTF. In nucleotides, the CDR3 is TGTGCCAGTACCTCAGTCTATGGCTACACCTTC.